The 30 T cell receptor beta chains presented below share a single source sample, sequenced in a study of shared clonotypes between healthy human individuals. The assay was immunoSEQ multiplex PCR, and TCRdb's table has in-frame clones only and misses some. The sample gives about 1 million clones, about 77% of which show up once; approximately 1.5% is in the top ten. Sequenced material: memory CD4+ T cells sorted from blood. Specified subset: CD45RA-negative fraction. The receptors originated from a man between 18 and 35 years old in good health.

This clone was seen only once. The chain joins TRBV18 to TRBJ1-1, with D tentatively TRBD1 (5 bases). V lost 4 bases and J lost 7, with 13 bases in between. CDR3 length equals 13 residues. Germline loops: CDR1 KGHSH, CDR2 LQKENI. The CDR3 sequence: CASSQERQLEAFF. CDR3 coding DNA: TGTGCCAGCTCACAGGAGCGACAGCTTGAAGCTTTCTTT.

V usage is TRBV7-2 and J usage is TRBJ2-6; no definite D call. Between the trimmed V and J ends, which lost 5 bases and 8 bases, there was a span of 10 bases. The CDR3 sequence is 13 residues long. CDR1 is SGHTA, CDR2 FQGNSA, per germline. Written as DNA, the CDR3 is TGTGCCAGCAGCCCTACCTCCCCCAACGTCCTGACTTTC. Residues: CASSPTSPNVLTF. Looking up the rest from reference TRBV7-2 and TRBJ2-6 gives the full variable domain: GAGVSQSPSNKVTEKGKDVELRCDPISGHTALYWYRQSLGQGLEFLIYFQGNSAPDKSGLPSDRFSAERTGGSVSTLTIQRTQQEDSAVYLCASSPTSPNVLTFGAGSRLTVL.

The rearrangement uses TRBV28 and TRBJ2-5; TRBD1 or TRBD2 may be the D gene (5 bases each). The V gene lost 4 bases and the J gene lost 5 bases, with 23 bases spanning the gap. Germline CDR1 MDHEN, CDR2 SYDVKM. The CDR3 runs to 17 residues. The CDR3 spells CASSSDAAGTFAETQYF. DNA for the CDR3: TGTGCCAGCAGTTCGGACGCGGCAGGGACCTTTGCTGAGACCCAGTACTTC.

The chain links TRBV25-1 to TRBJ2-3, with D tentatively TRBD2 (7 bases). V lost 3 bases, J lost 7 bases, and 26 bases lay in between. CDR1 MGHDK and CDR2 SYGVNS come from the germline V gene. CDR3 length: 18 residues. The chain's CDR3 is CASSEGGGHSILRYTQYF. In DNA form, the CDR3 reads TGTGCCAGCAGTGAGGGGGGGGGACACTCAATATTGCGGTATACGCAGTATTTT.

V gene TRBV5-1 combines with J gene TRBJ2-7, with D possibly being TRBD2 (6 bases). Germline V CDR1 and CDR2: SGHRS, YFSETQ. V was shortened by 2 bases and J by 0 bases, with 9 bases between the two germline ends. The CDR3 runs 14 residues. The CDR3 nucleotides are TGCGCCAGCAGCTTTGAGCGGGCCTCCTACGAGCAGTACTTC. Encoded protein: CASSFERASYEQYF.

Remarks on this clone: Other DNA sequences within the sample encode an identical CDR3. This chain joins TRBV29-1 and TRBJ2-7, with 11 bases aligning to TRBD1. This CDR3 has 14 residues. V dropped 4 bases and J dropped 4; count of bases not matched to a gene: 6. Per germline, CDR1 SQVTM and CDR2 ANQGSEA. In DNA form, the CDR3 reads TGCAGCGTTGCCCTAGGACAGGGGGCATACGAGCAGTACTTC. Its protein product is CSVALGQGAYEQYF.

The chain recombines TRBV6-5 with TRBJ2-1; the match to TRBD2 covers 11 bases. The length of the CDR3 is 15 residues. CDR1 and CDR2 from the germline V gene are MNHEY and SVGAGI. After removal of 2 bases from V and 9 bases from J, the junction contained 6 bases not matched to a gene. CDR3 bases: TGTGCCAGCAGTTACGGGCTAGCGGGAGGTGGTGAGCAGTTCTTC. It is translated as CASSYGLAGGGEQFF.

The V and J genes are TRBV28 and TRBJ1-4; D is uncertain. V was cut by 3 bases and J by 8 bases, with 10 bases left in between. The CDR3 contains 13 residues. Germline V CDR1 and CDR2: MDHEN, SYDVKM. The CDR3 DNA reads TGTGCCAGCAGTTTTTCGGGAGGAGAAAAACTGTTTTTT. It encodes CASSFSGGEKLFF.

The rearrangement uses TRBV5-4 and TRBJ2-3, with unresolved D. The CDR3 totals 15 residues. Germline values: CDR1 SGHNT, CDR2 YYREEE (reference sequence). V was cut by 0 bases and J by 1 base, with 9 bases left in between. The CDR3 loop reads CASSLDVQGTDTQYF. The CDR3 nucleotides are TGTGCCAGCAGCTTGGACGTTCAGGGCACAGATACGCAGTATTTT.

CDR3 DNA sequence: TGTGCCAGCAGTGAGACCAGGAACACCGGGGAGCTGTTTTTT. It codes for CASSETRNTGELFF. This chain uses TRBV2 with TRBJ2-2; no clear D. V lost 3 bases and J lost 1, with 6 bases in between. The CDR3 totals 14 residues. Germline V gene data show CDR1 as SNHLY and CDR2 as FYNNEI.

As DNA, the CDR3 is TGTGCCAGCAGCACAAGGACAGGGAATTCACCCCTCCACTTT. It specifies CASSTRTGNSPLHF. The rearrangement links TRBV2 to TRBJ1-6, with 8 bases fitting TRBD1. CDR3 size: 14 residues. CDR1 SNHLY and CDR2 FYNNEI come from the germline V gene. With 6 bases clipped from V and 7 bases from J, the junction kept 5 bases outside the gene matches.

The chain combines TRBV5-1 with TRBJ1-4; 10 positions match TRBD1. Looked up from germline, CDR1 is SGHRS and CDR2 is YFSETQ. Losses at the gene ends were 4 bases for V and 7 bases for J; bases not matched to a gene: 13. The CDR3 totals 17 residues. The CDR3 DNA is TGCGCCAGCAGCCCTGGCCCCCCGGACAGGGGGTTTGAAAAACTGTTTTTT. Protein sequence: CASSPGPPDRGFEKLFF.

The chain has TRBV5-4 and TRBJ2-7; 7 nucleotides line up with TRBD2. CDR1 is SGHNT, CDR2 YYREEE, per germline (reference sequence). Germline trimming cut 4 bases from V and 5 bases from J; bases unmatched to any gene: 12. The CDR3 spans 15 residues. The CDR3 reads CASSRFGREGNEQYF. Written as DNA, the CDR3 is TGTGCCAGCAGCCGGTTCGGCAGGGAGGGGAACGAGCAGTACTTC.

The gene calls are TRBV30 and TRBJ2-1, with 13 positions matching TRBD2. CDR3 length equals 16 residues. Germline values: CDR1 GTSNPN, CDR2 SVGIG (reference sequence). After removal of 1 base from V and 1 base from J, the junction contained 1 base not matched to a gene. The CDR3 reads CAWSGTSGGSYNEQFF. The DNA for the CDR3 is TGTGCCTGGAGTGGGACTAGCGGGGGATCCTACAATGAGCAGTTCTTC.

This clone was detected only once. The chain joins TRBV10-3 to TRBJ1-1; 8 nucleotides line up with TRBD1. Germline lookup yields CDR1 ENHRY and CDR2 SYGVKD. The CDR3 covers 13 residues. Losses at the gene ends were 6 bases for V and 6 bases for J; bases not matched to a gene: 6. The chain's CDR3 is CAIRDRESAEAFF. DNA for the CDR3: TGTGCCATCAGGGACAGGGAATCGGCTGAAGCTTTCTTT.

The V gene is TRBV11-2, the J gene TRBJ2-5; 12 bases align to TRBD2. There are 15 residues in the CDR3. The junction had 7 bases not matched to a gene; V was cut back by 5 bases and J by 6 bases. Germline lookup yields CDR1 SGHAT and CDR2 FQNNGV. The CDR3 DNA follows: TGTGCCAGCAGCGAGGGACTAGCGGGCCGGCAGACCCAGTACTTC. It yields the protein CASSEGLAGRQTQYF. The whole variable domain, filled in from reference TRBV11-2 and TRBJ2-5, reads EAGVAQSPRYKIIEKRQSVAFWCNPISGHATLYWYQQILGQGPKLLIQFQNNGVVDDSQLPKDRFSAERLKGVDSTLKIQPAKLEDSAVYLCASSEGLAGRQTQYFGPGTRLLVL.

The chain has TRBV28 and TRBJ2-2; D remains unclear. The length of the CDR3 is 12 residues. The V gene's germline CDR1 is MDHEN and CDR2 SYDVKM. Trimming took 3 bases from V and 6 from J, leaving 5 bases between them. The CDR3 is CASSFPPGELFF. The CDR3 region has the DNA TGTGCCAGCAGTTTCCCCCCCGGGGAGCTGTTTTTT.

Details on this clone: One end of the junction fails to match germline, which may point to a read error. J is TRBJ2-5 and V is TRBV10-3; 7 positions match TRBD2. The germline V gene has CDR1 ENHRY and CDR2 SYGVKD. The CDR3 has 12 amino acids. CDR3 sequence (DNA): TGTGCCAGCAGTCGGGGGGTGGAGACCCAGTACTTC. It yields the protein CASSRGVETQYF.

V and J are TRBV5-1 and TRBJ1-1; weak D call: TRBD1 (6 bases). This CDR3 is built from 18 residues. V was shortened by 4 bases and J by 3 bases, with 25 bases between the two germline ends. The V gene's germline CDR1 is SGHRS and CDR2 YFSETQ. CDR3 sequence (DNA): TGCGCCAGCAGCCGTGGGAGGAGACAGGACTTAGGGGACACTGAAGCTTTCTTT. Translated, it gives CASSRGRRQDLGDTEAFF.

The rearrangement uses TRBV9 and TRBJ2-2, with no clear D. The CDR3 totals 13 residues. V gave up 3 bases and J gave up 7 bases, with 10 bases separating them. Germline V gene sequence: CDR1 SGDLS, CDR2 YYNGEE. Written as DNA, the CDR3 is TGTGCCAGCAGCGCCTCTAGGCTCGGGGAGCTGTTTTTT. Translating gives CASSASRLGELFF.

On this clone itself: This CDR3 is also generated by other DNA sequences in the sample. This rearrangement joins TRBV30 to TRBJ1-6; the D gene is possibly TRBD1 (6 bases). The CDR3 runs to 13 residues. V shed 2 bases and J shed 10 bases, with 12 bases lying between them. Germline loops: CDR1 GTSNPN, CDR2 SVGIG (reference sequence). The chain's CDR3 is CAWSKQGGSPLHF. CDR3 sequence (DNA): TGTGCCTGGAGTAAACAGGGCGGCTCACCCCTCCACTTT. The full variable domain, rest sourced from reference TRBV30 and TRBJ1-6, is SQTIHQWPATLVQPVGSPLSLECTVEGTSNPNLYWYRQAAGRGLQLLFYSVGIGQISSEVPQNLSASRPQDRQFILSSKKLLLSDSGFYLCAWSKQGGSPLHFGNGTRLTVT.

The chain has TRBV29-1 and TRBJ2-5; D gene uncertain. V was cut by 4 bases and J by 7 bases, with 10 bases left in between. The CDR3 has 11 residues. From germline, CDR1 is SQVTM and CDR2 ANQGSEA. For the CDR3, the DNA is TGCAGCGTTGGCTCCAAAGGGACCCAGTACTTC. It yields the protein CSVGSKGTQYF.

This clone has just a few counts. This rearrangement joins TRBV30 to TRBJ1-1, with unresolved D. Trimming removed 5 bases from V and 0 bases from J, with 4 bases in between. The CDR3 is made up of 11 amino acids. The germline V gene has CDR1 GTSNPN and CDR2 SVGIG (reference sequence). CDR3 DNA: TGTGCCTGGCAGATGAACACTGAAGCTTTCTTT. This encodes CAWQMNTEAFF.

The J gene is TRBJ2-7, the V gene TRBV6-5; 9 nucleotides line up with TRBD1. The CDR3 covers 14 residues. In germline, CDR1 is MNHEY, CDR2 SVGAGI. J was trimmed by 8 bases and V by 4 bases; bases with no gene match: 9. The CDR3 nucleotides read TGTGCCAGCAGTTTGGGGGACAGGGCTTCCAAGCAGTACTTC. This gives the protein CASSLGDRASKQYF.

V and J are TRBV2 and TRBJ2-5, with a possible D match to TRBD2 (6 bases). The CDR3 has 13 residues. Germline V gives CDR1 SNHLY, CDR2 FYNNEI. Trimming shortened V by 7 bases and J by 0 bases, and 9 bases separated the two germline ends. The CDR3 sequence: CASNGGYQETQYF. DNA of the CDR3: TGTGCCAGCAATGGGGGGTACCAAGAGACCCAGTACTTC.

The rearrangement joins TRBV5-1 to TRBJ2-3; TRBD2 is a possible D gene (6 bases). CDR3 size: 14 residues. V lost 4 bases to trimming and J lost 4 bases, with 13 bases between them. CDR1 and CDR2 (germline): SGHRS, YFSETQ. In DNA, the CDR3 is TGCGCCAGCAGCCCGGGACTTAATGCAGATACGCAGTATTTT. Protein sequence: CASSPGLNADTQYF.

This sequence joins TRBV5-1 and TRBJ2-2; TRBD1 is a possible D gene (5 bases). This CDR3 has 14 amino acids. Trimming left V 4 bases short and J 2 bases short, with 9 bases between. In germline, CDR1 is SGHRS, CDR2 YFSETQ. The CDR3 nucleotides read TGCGCCAGCAGCCGGACACTTAACACCGGGGAGCTGTTTTTT. Protein: CASSRTLNTGELFF.

This chain joins TRBV30 and TRBJ2-1; D is unclear. Germline V gives CDR1 GTSNPN, CDR2 SVGIG (reference sequence). The CDR3 runs to 15 residues. Trimming shortened V by 0 bases and J by 6 bases, and 15 bases separated the two germline ends. The CDR3 protein is CAWSVSRTSLNEQFF. CDR3 sequence (DNA): TGTGCCTGGAGTGTATCCAGGACCTCCCTCAATGAGCAGTTCTTC.

The chain is built from TRBV7-9 and TRBJ2-1; D unclear. Per germline, CDR1 SEHNR and CDR2 FQNEAQ (reference sequence). Trimming removed 5 bases from V and 4 bases from J, with 15 bases in between. CDR3 length: 15 residues. The DNA of the CDR3 is TGTGCCAGCAGCCCGCTGGCTCCTAATTACAATGAGCAGTTCTTC. Protein product: CASSPLAPNYNEQFF.

With regard to this clone: Other DNA sequences from this sample encode an identical CDR3 as well. The chain employs TRBV5-1 and TRBJ2-7, with D maybe TRBD1 (5 bases). The V and J ends lost 0 bases and 0 bases respectively, with 10 bases between them. Germline loops: CDR1 SGHRS, CDR2 YFSETQ. CDR3 length: 15 residues. The CDR3 nucleotides are TGCGCCAGCAGCTTGGGGGGCGGCCGCTCCTACGAGCAGTACTTC. This codes for CASSLGGGRSYEQYF.